Listed below are T cell receptor beta chains from one sample, sequenced in a study of TIL therapy for anti-PD-1-resistant metastatic lung cancer. Clones were read by immunoSEQ multiplex PCR, and TCRdb kept only the in-frame ones, dropping some. The repertoire holds tens of thousands of clones, with over 70% as singletons. The sequencing here drew on blood, taken at baseline. These receptors were obtained from a person aged 25-80 years with non-small cell lung cancer. Each CDR3 is given with its conserved first and last residue. The order of the fields is V gene, clone size, CDR3 length, D gene, J gene, CDR3 DNA, CDR3 protein. A D gene is named only where the DNA matches it firmly. Expanded clones get a size class; other rows say once, few or many, or leave the size out.

v_call: TRBV7-9; clone_size: NA; cdr3_length: 16; d_call: TRBD2; j_call: TRBJ2-1; cdr3_nt: TGTGCCAGCAGCTTATCACTAGCGGGTACCTACAATGAGCAGTTCTTC; cdr3_aa: CASSLSLAGTYNEQFF
v_call: TRBV25-1; clone_size: once; cdr3_length: 13; d_call: NA; j_call: TRBJ1-1; cdr3_nt: TGTGCCAGCAGCCAACAGGGAGGGGCTGAAGCTTTCTTT; cdr3_aa: CASSQQGGAEAFF
v_call: TRBV5-6; clone_size: NA; cdr3_length: 12; d_call: NA; j_call: TRBJ2-7; cdr3_nt: TGTGCCAGCAGCTTGGGCCACTACGAGCAGTACTTC; cdr3_aa: CASSLGHYEQYF
v_call: TRBV9; clone_size: NA; cdr3_length: 15; d_call: TRBD2; j_call: TRBJ2-3; cdr3_nt: TGTGCCAGCAGCGCTAGACTAGCGGGAATAGATACGCAGTATTTT; cdr3_aa: CASSARLAGIDTQYF
v_call: TRBV6-5; clone_size: NA; cdr3_length: 15; d_call: TRBD2; j_call: TRBJ2-1; cdr3_nt: TGTGCCAGCAGTTTAAGCGGGGGGGCCTACAATGAGCAGTTCTTC; cdr3_aa: CASSLSGGAYNEQFF
v_call: TRBV20-1; clone_size: NA; cdr3_length: 11; d_call: NA; j_call: TRBJ2-7; cdr3_nt: TGCAGTGCTAGGAGGGATTACGAGCAGTACTTC; cdr3_aa: CSARRDYEQYF
v_call: TRBV27; clone_size: once; cdr3_length: 14; d_call: NA; j_call: TRBJ1-6; cdr3_nt: TGTGCCAGCAGCCCAGACAGGCCTAATTCACCCCTCCACTTT; cdr3_aa: CASSPDRPNSPLHF
v_call: TRBV3-1/TRBV3-2; clone_size: NA; cdr3_length: 14; d_call: NA; j_call: TRBJ1-1; cdr3_nt: TGTGCCAGCAGCAAAGGACAGAGTAACACTGAAGCTTTCTTT; cdr3_aa: CASSKGQSNTEAFF
v_call: TRBV19; clone_size: few; cdr3_length: 15; d_call: TRBD2; j_call: TRBJ2-3; cdr3_nt: TGTGCCAGTAGTATAGGCGGGAGGGCCCAAGATACGCAGTATTTT; cdr3_aa: CASSIGGRAQDTQYF
v_call: TRBV5-4; clone_size: once; cdr3_length: 14; d_call: TRBD1; j_call: TRBJ1-2; cdr3_nt: TGTGCCAGCAGGGCCCCAGGGGGGAACTATGGCTACACCTTC; cdr3_aa: CASRAPGGNYGYTF
v_call: TRBV18; clone_size: NA; cdr3_length: 16; d_call: NA; j_call: TRBJ1-3; cdr3_nt: TGTGCCAGCTCACCAACTCCGGGACTGCTTGGAAACACCATATATTTT; cdr3_aa: CASSPTPGLLGNTIYF
v_call: TRBV6-5; clone_size: NA; cdr3_length: 15; d_call: TRBD2; j_call: TRBJ2-1; cdr3_nt: TGTGCCAGCAGCTTAGCGGGAGGCACCTACAATGAGCAGTTCTTC; cdr3_aa: CASSLAGGTYNEQFF
v_call: TRBV2; clone_size: NA; cdr3_length: 13; d_call: NA; j_call: TRBJ2-7; cdr3_nt: TGTGCCAGCAGTGAAGCGGACGGGTACGAGCAGTACTTC; cdr3_aa: CASSEADGYEQYF
v_call: TRBV10-3; clone_size: NA; cdr3_length: 17; d_call: NA; j_call: TRBJ2-6; cdr3_nt: TGTGCCATCAGTGAGTCCCGGACAAACTCTGGGGCCAACGTCCTGACTTTC; cdr3_aa: CAISESRTNSGANVLTF
v_call: TRBV27; clone_size: few; cdr3_length: 15; d_call: NA; j_call: TRBJ1-1; cdr3_nt: TGTGCCAGCATGTCTATCGGGACTTCCCGTACTGAAGCTTTCTTT; cdr3_aa: CASMSIGTSRTEAFF
v_call: TRBV7-2; clone_size: NA; cdr3_length: 16; d_call: TRBD2; j_call: TRBJ2-1; cdr3_nt: TGTGCCAGCAGCTTGGATCTACTAGCGGGGGCCGGTGAGCAGTTCTTC; cdr3_aa: CASSLDLLAGAGEQFF
v_call: TRBV7-2; clone_size: NA; cdr3_length: 18; d_call: TRBD2; j_call: TRBJ2-4; cdr3_nt: TGTGCCAGCAGTCGGACTAGCGGGGGGGCCCCAGCCAAAAACATTCAGTACTTC; cdr3_aa: CASSRTSGGAPAKNIQYF
v_call: TRBV5-1; clone_size: NA; cdr3_length: 15; d_call: TRBD2; j_call: TRBJ2-5; cdr3_nt: TGCGCCAGCAGCTTGGATAGCGGGAGGTACGAGACCCAGTACTTC; cdr3_aa: CASSLDSGRYETQYF
v_call: TRBV27; clone_size: NA; cdr3_length: 18; d_call: NA; j_call: TRBJ1-5; cdr3_nt: TGTGCCAGCAGTTTATCGACCGAGGTGACAGCCTACAATCAGCCCCAGCATTTT; cdr3_aa: CASSLSTEVTAYNQPQHF
v_call: TRBV29-1; clone_size: NA; cdr3_length: 14; d_call: NA; j_call: TRBJ2-6; cdr3_nt: TGCAGCGTTTTAAAAAGCTCTGGGGCCAACGTCCTGACTTTC; cdr3_aa: CSVLKSSGANVLTF
v_call: TRBV5-6; clone_size: NA; cdr3_length: 16; d_call: TRBD2; j_call: TRBJ2-1; cdr3_nt: TGTGCCAGCAGCTCACCGGGACTAGCGGGAGTCAATGAGCAGTTCTTC; cdr3_aa: CASSSPGLAGVNEQFF
v_call: TRBV3-1/TRBV3-2; clone_size: NA; cdr3_length: 15; d_call: NA; j_call: TRBJ2-5; cdr3_nt: TGTGCCAGCAGCCAAAACTTAGGGTACCAAGAGACCCAGTACTTC; cdr3_aa: CASSQNLGYQETQYF
v_call: TRBV7-2; clone_size: NA; cdr3_length: 15; d_call: NA; j_call: TRBJ2-1; cdr3_nt: TGTGCCAGCAGCTTCTCTGCGGGCACCTACAATGAGCAGTTCTTC; cdr3_aa: CASSFSAGTYNEQFF
v_call: TRBV1; clone_size: few; cdr3_length: 16; d_call: NA; j_call: TRBJ1-5; cdr3_nt: TGCACCAGCAGCCAAGGTCAGGACAGCCGCAATCAGCCCCAGCATTTT; cdr3_aa: CTSSQGQDSRNQPQHF
v_call: TRBV30; clone_size: NA; cdr3_length: 16; d_call: TRBD2; j_call: TRBJ2-3; cdr3_nt: TGTGCCTGGAGTCTTGGGACTAGCGGGAGCACAGATACGCAGTATTTT; cdr3_aa: CAWSLGTSGSTDTQYF
v_call: TRBV12-3/TRBV12-4; clone_size: NA; cdr3_length: 13; d_call: TRBD1; j_call: TRBJ1-1; cdr3_nt: TGTGCCATCTGGGGGACAGGGGATACTGAAGCTTTCTTT; cdr3_aa: CAIWGTGDTEAFF
v_call: TRBV5-6; clone_size: NA; cdr3_length: 13; d_call: NA; j_call: TRBJ1-1; cdr3_nt: TGTGCCAGCAGCTTGGGGTGGGGCACTGAAGCTTTCTTT; cdr3_aa: CASSLGWGTEAFF
v_call: TRBV6-5; clone_size: NA; cdr3_length: 15; d_call: TRBD1; j_call: TRBJ2-5; cdr3_nt: TGTGCCAGCAGCGGACAGGGGGGGGCCCAAGAGACCCAGTACTTC; cdr3_aa: CASSGQGGAQETQYF
v_call: TRBV3-1/TRBV3-2; clone_size: NA; cdr3_length: 12; d_call: NA; j_call: TRBJ2-1; cdr3_nt: TGTGCCAGCAGCCAAGAAACTTCTGAGCAGTTCTTC; cdr3_aa: CASSQETSEQFF
v_call: TRBV2; clone_size: once; cdr3_length: 15; d_call: NA; j_call: TRBJ1-1; cdr3_nt: TGTGCCAGCAGTGAACGGGGGGCTTGGAACACTGAAGCTTTCTTT; cdr3_aa: CASSERGAWNTEAFF
v_call: TRBV11-3; clone_size: NA; cdr3_length: 18; d_call: TRBD2; j_call: TRBJ2-3; cdr3_nt: TGTGCCAGCAGCCCCCCCGGGCTAGCGGGAGGAGTTGCAGATACGCAGTATTTT; cdr3_aa: CASSPPGLAGGVADTQYF
v_call: TRBV29-1; clone_size: medium-sized; cdr3_length: 13; d_call: NA; j_call: TRBJ2-5; cdr3_nt: TGCAGCGTTGAAGCGGGGGTTGGGGAGACCCAGTACTTC; cdr3_aa: CSVEAGVGETQYF
v_call: TRBV2; clone_size: NA; cdr3_length: 12; d_call: NA; j_call: TRBJ2-3; cdr3_nt: TGTGCCAGCAGGGAATTTACAGATACGCAGTATTTT; cdr3_aa: CASREFTDTQYF
v_call: TRBV15; clone_size: NA; cdr3_length: 15; d_call: NA; j_call: TRBJ1-2; cdr3_nt: TGTGCCACCAGCAGAGAGATAGGAGATAACTATGGCTACACCTTC; cdr3_aa: CATSREIGDNYGYTF
v_call: TRBV18; clone_size: once; cdr3_length: 15; d_call: TRBD1; j_call: TRBJ1-5; cdr3_nt: TGTGCCAGCTCACCCGGGGACAGGGACAATCAGCCCCAGCATTTT; cdr3_aa: CASSPGDRDNQPQHF
v_call: TRBV7-8; clone_size: NA; cdr3_length: 16; d_call: TRBD2; j_call: TRBJ2-1; cdr3_nt: TGTGCCAGCAGCAACGCACTAGCGAGCGGAAACAATGAGCAGTTCTTC; cdr3_aa: CASSNALASGNNEQFF
v_call: TRBV6-5; clone_size: NA; cdr3_length: 12; d_call: TRBD1; j_call: TRBJ1-6; cdr3_nt: TGTGCCAGCTGGGACAGGGTTTCACCCCTCCACTTT; cdr3_aa: CASWDRVSPLHF
v_call: TRBV4-3; clone_size: NA; cdr3_length: 15; d_call: NA; j_call: TRBJ2-4; cdr3_nt: TGCGCCAGCAGCCAAGCGTGGGGCTTGGGTAACATTCAGTACTTC; cdr3_aa: CASSQAWGLGNIQYF
v_call: TRBV4-3; clone_size: NA; cdr3_length: 15; d_call: NA; j_call: TRBJ1-2; cdr3_nt: TGCGCCAGCAGCCAAGATCCGGCAGCTAACTATGGCTACACCTTC; cdr3_aa: CASSQDPAANYGYTF
v_call: TRBV30; clone_size: few; cdr3_length: 15; d_call: TRBD2; j_call: TRBJ2-7; cdr3_nt: TGTGCCTGGAGTCGGGGGATAGCGGGAGTTCGCGAGCAGTACTTC; cdr3_aa: CAWSRGIAGVREQYF
v_call: TRBV3-1/TRBV3-2; clone_size: once; cdr3_length: 16; d_call: TRBD1; j_call: TRBJ2-3; cdr3_nt: TGTGCCAGCAGCCAAGTGACCCAGGGGGGCACAGATACGCAGTATTTT; cdr3_aa: CASSQVTQGGTDTQYF
v_call: TRBV3-1/TRBV3-2; clone_size: NA; cdr3_length: 13; d_call: NA; j_call: TRBJ1-6; cdr3_nt: TGTGCCAGCAGCCAAGACGGAAATTCACCCCTCCACTTT; cdr3_aa: CASSQDGNSPLHF
v_call: TRBV5-4; clone_size: NA; cdr3_length: 16; d_call: NA; j_call: TRBJ1-2; cdr3_nt: TGTGCCAGCAGCTTGGAATTCGGGGGCGCCGGCTATGGCTACACCTTC; cdr3_aa: CASSLEFGGAGYGYTF
v_call: TRBV5-1; clone_size: NA; cdr3_length: 15; d_call: NA; j_call: TRBJ2-2; cdr3_nt: TGCGCCAGCAGCGTTGCAGGGAGGAACACCGGGGAGCTGTTTTTT; cdr3_aa: CASSVAGRNTGELFF
v_call: TRBV11-1; clone_size: once; cdr3_length: 13; d_call: NA; j_call: TRBJ1-1; cdr3_nt: TGTGCCAGCAGCCCACAAACGAACACTGAAGCTTTCTTT; cdr3_aa: CASSPQTNTEAFF
v_call: TRBV12-3/TRBV12-4; clone_size: NA; cdr3_length: 12; d_call: NA; j_call: TRBJ2-5; cdr3_nt: TGTGCCAGCAGTTTAGACGAAGAGACCCAGTACTTC; cdr3_aa: CASSLDEETQYF